This T cell receptor (beta chain) was captured in a study of shared clonotypes between healthy human individuals. Study overall: Three CD4 naive, three CD4 memory, two CD8 naive and one CD8 memory plate were used per donor.

Data came from immunoSEQ multiplex PCR; TCRdb stores just in-frame clones and leaves some out. The data contain approximately 2,000,000 clones, 80% to 95% of them singletons. Trimming left V 1 base short and J 8 bases short, with 17 bases between. CDR1 MNHNS and CDR2 SASEGT come from the germline V gene. CDR3 size: 16 residues. As for this clone: What it binds is unknown.

Naive CD8 cells were CD45RO-negative, positively selected for CCR7, excluding terminally differentiated effector memory CD45RA+ cells. Overall study findings and caveats: The study generally estimated greater richness for naive than memory subsets.

The TCR originated in a man aged 18 to 29 in good health. Some clones in this sample may be carry-over from other donors' samples. Sequencing was carried out using naive CD8+ T cells from PBMCs. This chain uses TRBV6-1 with TRBJ1-4; no reliable D call. CDR3 bases: TGTGCCAGCAGTGAAGTCAGCGGCCCTAGCTACGAAAAACTGTTTTTT. Translation gives CASSEVSGPSYEKLFF.